One sample yielded the 27 T cell receptor beta chains listed below, sequenced in a study of shared clonotypes between healthy human individuals. Sequenced by immunoSEQ multiplex PCR; TCRdb stores in-frame clones only, minus some. The sample includes 2 million or so clones, roughly 95% seen only once; the top ten take roughly 0.13%. What was sequenced was naive CD4+ T cells sorted from blood. Subset described: CD45RA+ positively selected. The receptors derive from a young man in good health.

The chain recombines TRBV28 with TRBJ1-2, with 9 bases matching TRBD1. Germline V gene sequence: CDR1 MDHEN, CDR2 SYDVKM. The CDR3 runs 14 residues. V gave up 6 bases and J gave up 5 bases; unmatched junction bases: 7. The CDR3 region has the DNA TGTGCCAGCAGAGAACCCGGGACAGGGTATGGCTACACCTTC. This codes for CASREPGTGYGYTF.

The chain carries TRBV2 and TRBJ1-5, with D possibly matching TRBD1 (6 bases). V shed 4 bases and J shed 3 bases, with 10 bases lying between them. This CDR3 has 14 residues. From germline, CDR1 is SNHLY and CDR2 FYNNEI. CDR3 protein: CASSGGTTNQPQHF. The CDR3 nucleotides read TGTGCCAGCAGTGGCGGGACAACCAATCAGCCCCAGCATTTT.

On this clone: Other DNA sequences within the sample encode an identical CDR3. The genes are TRBV27 and TRBJ2-2; D is uncertain. Germline V gene data show CDR1 as MNHEY and CDR2 as SMNVEV (reference sequence). Trimming cost V 8 bases and J 6 bases, with 7 bases left between them. There are 11 residues in the CDR3. CDR3 residues: CASSRAGELFF. CDR3 coding DNA: TGTGCCAGCTCCCGGGCCGGGGAGCTGTTTTTT.

The chain combines TRBV9 with TRBJ1-2; D not resolved. From germline, CDR1 is SGDLS and CDR2 YYNGEE. The CDR3 sequence is 14 residues long. Trimming removed 2 bases at V and 8 bases at J, with 16 bases between. The CDR3: CASSVEALGGGYTF. Here the CDR3 DNA reads TGTGCCAGCAGCGTGGAAGCCTTAGGAGGCGGCTACACCTTC.

The chain is built from TRBV7-8 and TRBJ1-1; a possible D gene is TRBD1 (5 bases). The CDR3 is made up of 15 amino acids. CDR1 and CDR2 from the germline V gene are SGHVS and FQNEAQ. Trimming shortened V by 4 bases and J by 0 bases, and 12 bases separated the two germline ends. CDR3 coding DNA: TGTGCCAGCAGCTCCATGGGGGGGATGAACACTGAAGCTTTCTTT. Translation: CASSSMGGMNTEAFF.

The chain employs TRBV30 and TRBJ1-4; D gene ambiguous. The germline V gene has CDR1 GTSNPN and CDR2 SVGIG (reference sequence). The V gene lost 0 bases and the J gene lost 8 bases, with 10 bases spanning the gap. This CDR3 comprises 13 residues. CDR3 sequence reads: CAWSVPSREKLFF. As DNA, the CDR3 is TGTGCCTGGAGTGTCCCAAGTCGGGAAAAACTGTTTTTT.

The chain links TRBV5-8 to TRBJ1-1; 8 bases are a match to TRBD1. Germline loops: CDR1 SGHTS, CDR2 YDEGEE. This CDR3 spans 16 amino acids. Trimming cost V 1 base and J 3 bases; bases outside gene matches: 8. DNA of the CDR3: TGTGCCAGCAGCTTGCGGACAGGGAGGGGGGACACTGAAGCTTTCTTT. Translated, it gives CASSLRTGRGDTEAFF. The full variable domain, rest sourced from reference TRBV5-8 and TRBJ1-1, is EAGVTQSPTHLIKTRGQQATLRCSPISGHTSVYWYQQALGLGLQFLLWYDEGEERNRGNFPPRFSGRQFPNYSSELNVNALELEDSALYLCASSLRTGRGDTEAFFGQGTRLTVV.

Note on this clone: Other DNA sequences from this sample encode an identical CDR3 as well. V gene TRBV5-1 combines with J gene TRBJ2-7, with D maybe TRBD1 (6 bases). CDR3 length: 14 amino acids. V lost 0 bases to trimming and J lost 2 bases, with 9 bases between them. Germline V gene lookup returns CDR1 SGHRS and CDR2 YFSETQ. The CDR3 coding sequence is TGCGCCAGCAGCTTGGAAGGGGGAACCTACGAGCAGTACTTC. Protein: CASSLEGGTYEQYF. The whole variable domain, remainder taken from reference TRBV5-1 and TRBJ2-7, is KAGVTQTPRYLIKTRGQQVTLSCSPISGHRSVSWYQQTPGQGLQFLFEYFSETQRNKGNFPGRFSGRQFSNSRSEMNVSTLELGDSALYLCASSLEGGTYEQYFGPGTRLTVT.

The genes are TRBV4-3 and TRBJ1-6; no definite D call. Trimming took 0 bases from V and 10 from J, leaving 13 bases between them. The V gene's germline CDR1 is LGHNA and CDR2 YSLEER. The CDR3 is 15 amino acids. In nucleotides, the CDR3 is TGCGCCAGCAGCCAAGATTACTTTTTAAAGTCACCCCTCCACTTT. This gives the protein CASSQDYFLKSPLHF.

Concerning this clone itself: The sample carries other DNA sequences with the same CDR3. This chain connects TRBV6-5 to TRBJ2-7, with a weak D call TRBD2 (5 bases). The germline V and J ends were trimmed by 2 bases and 4 bases, with 12 bases remaining between them. There are 14 residues in the CDR3. Germline values: CDR1 MNHEY, CDR2 SVGAGI. The CDR3 DNA follows: TGTGCCAGCAGTTACAGGGCCGGCGGGTACGAGCAGTACTTC. Its protein product is CASSYRAGGYEQYF.

The gene calls are TRBV6-1 and TRBJ2-7; D unclear. The germline gives CDR1 MNHNS, CDR2 SASEGT. V dropped 2 bases and J dropped 2 bases, with 7 bases sitting between them. The CDR3 runs to 13 residues. CDR3 residues: CASSELGPYEQYF. CDR3 DNA: TGTGCCAGCAGTGAATTAGGTCCCTACGAGCAGTACTTC.

The chain is built from TRBV5-6 and TRBJ2-7; D is perhaps TRBD2 (6 bases). V lost 5 bases and J 3 bases, leaving 9 bases between the germline ends. Germline CDR1 reads SGHDT; CDR2 reads YYEEEE. CDR3 length equals 12 residues. CDR3 nucleotides: TGTGCCAGCAGATGGGGGGACTACGAGCAGTACTTC. Protein product: CASRWGDYEQYF.

This chain uses TRBV10-2 with TRBJ1-6, with a weak D call TRBD1 (5 bases). V shed 2 bases and J shed 6 bases, with 11 bases lying between them. Germline assignment: CDR1 WSHSY and CDR2 SAAADI. The CDR3 loop spans 15 amino acids. Written as DNA, the CDR3 is TGCGCCAGCAGTGAGCGGAGGGGTCGTAATTCACCCCTCCACTTT. Protein: CASSERRGRNSPLHF.

The gene calls are TRBV9 and TRBJ1-2, with 8 bases lining up with TRBD1. The CDR3 loop spans 15 amino acids. The ends lost 2 bases at V and 8 bases at J; junction bases unmatched: 11. Germline loops: CDR1 SGDLS, CDR2 YYNGEE. CDR3 nucleotide sequence: TGTGCCAGCAGCGTGGCTGACAGGGGCCTCCACGGCTACACCTTC. Its protein product is CASSVADRGLHGYTF.

This chain joins TRBV19 and TRBJ1-2, with 7 bases lining up with TRBD1. Trimming took 7 bases from V and 1 from J; bases not matched to a gene: 9. The CDR3 is 15 residues long. Germline lookup yields CDR1 LNHDA and CDR2 SQIVND (reference sequence). This chain's CDR3 is CASTKTGTVNYGYTF. The CDR3 DNA is TGTGCCAGTACTAAAACAGGGACAGTTAACTATGGCTACACCTTC.

This chain uses TRBV7-2 with TRBJ2-5; 7 bases fit TRBD1. Looked up from germline, CDR1 is SGHTA and CDR2 is FQGNSA. Trimming took 4 bases from V and 5 from J; bases not matched to a gene: 7. The CDR3 has 14 amino acids. This CDR3 is CASSSGGSIETQYF. CDR3 bases: TGTGCCAGCAGCTCAGGGGGTAGTATCGAGACCCAGTACTTC. Supplemented by reference TRBV7-2 and TRBJ2-5, the full variable domain reads GAGVSQSPSNKVTEKGKDVELRCDPISGHTALYWYRQSLGQGLEFLIYFQGNSAPDKSGLPSDRFSAERTGGSVSTLTIQRTQQEDSAVYLCASSSGGSIETQYFGPGTRLLVL.

This chain uses TRBV5-1 with TRBJ2-3, with D unresolved. The CDR3 totals 13 residues. Trimming left V 7 bases short and J 2 bases short, with 11 bases between. Looked up from germline, CDR1 is SGHRS and CDR2 is YFSETQ. In DNA form, the CDR3 reads TGCGCCAGCTCTACCCAGGCCACAGATACGCAGTATTTT. Protein product: CASSTQATDTQYF.

This clone has only one observation. Other DNA sequences in the sample encode the same CDR3. CDR3 residues: CASSSGTMNTEAFF. The DNA of the CDR3 is TGCGCCAGCAGCTCAGGGACGATGAACACTGAAGCTTTCTTT. The chain links TRBV5-1 to TRBJ1-1, with D perhaps matching TRBD1 (5 bases). V gave up 3 bases and J gave up 0 bases, with 9 bases separating them. CDR3 length equals 14 residues. Germline V gene sequence: CDR1 SGHRS, CDR2 YFSETQ.

V and J are TRBV30 and TRBJ1-4; D unclear. Germline V lookup: CDR1 GTSNPN, CDR2 SVGIG (reference sequence). Trimming left V 1 base short and J 8 bases short, with 20 bases between. CDR3 length equals 16 residues. For the CDR3, the DNA is TGTGCCTGGAGTGCTGCGACGGCCGTAGGGAGGGAAAAACTGTTTTTT. Its protein product is CAWSAATAVGREKLFF.

This clone was seen a few times. J is TRBJ1-1 and V is TRBV30; D unclear. V was cut by 0 bases and J by 0 bases, with 8 bases left in between. The CDR3 loop spans 14 amino acids. Germline CDR1 GTSNPN, CDR2 SVGIG (reference sequence). CDR3: CAWSVVSLNTEAFF. Written as DNA, the CDR3 is TGTGCCTGGAGTGTCGTCAGTTTGAACACTGAAGCTTTCTTT.

Comments on this clone: The junction and the germline gene differ at one end; a read error may be behind it. The genes are TRBV5-1 and TRBJ2-7; D might be TRBD1 or TRBD2, each matching 5 bases. In germline, CDR1 is SGHRS, CDR2 YFSETQ. The CDR3 consists of 13 residues. CDR3 sequence reads: CASSLGDPGTQYF. The CDR3 DNA follows: TGCGCCAGCAGTTTGGGGGACCCCGGGACGCAGTACTTC.

The chain couples TRBV5-6 to TRBJ1-1; no clear D. Germline V CDR1 and CDR2: SGHDT, YYEEEE. Trimming left V 4 bases short and J 0 bases short, with 13 bases between. The CDR3 spans 15 residues. The CDR3 nucleotides are TGTGCCAGCAGCCCAACAGCATTCATGAACACTGAAGCTTTCTTT. Encoded protein: CASSPTAFMNTEAFF.

The chain uses TRBV2 and TRBJ1-1, with D unresolved. The germline V gene has CDR1 SNHLY and CDR2 FYNNEI. The length of the CDR3 is 13 residues. The germline V and J ends were trimmed by 4 bases and 0 bases, with 6 bases remaining between them. The CDR3 reads CASSASMNTEAFF. DNA for the CDR3: TGTGCCAGCAGTGCTTCGATGAACACTGAAGCTTTCTTT.

The V call is TRBV6-1, the J call TRBJ1-2, with a possible D match to TRBD1 (6 bases). Trimming took off 2 bases at V and 4 bases at J, with 11 bases between the two ends. CDR3 size: 14 residues. Germline-derived CDR1 and CDR2 are MNHNS and SASEGT. The CDR3 sequence is CASSELGGLYGYTF. The DNA of the CDR3 is TGTGCCAGCAGTGAACTAGGGGGTCTCTATGGCTACACCTTC.

The chain links TRBV7-2 to TRBJ2-3; D unclear. V was trimmed by 2 bases and J by 2 bases, leaving 11 bases between them. The CDR3 covers 15 residues. CDR1 is SGHTA and CDR2 is FQGNSA in the germline V gene. CDR3: CASSLTWVSTDTQYF. CDR3 in DNA: TGTGCCAGCAGCTTAACTTGGGTCTCCACAGATACGCAGTATTTT.

The chain links TRBV5-4 to TRBJ1-2, with 8 bases identical to TRBD1. V gave up 3 bases and J gave up 3 bases; unmatched junction bases: 10. CDR1 SGHNT and CDR2 YYREEE come from the germline V gene (reference sequence). This CDR3 is built from 16 residues. CDR3 nucleotides: TGTGCCAGCAGCTCAGCATCAGGACAGGGCCACTATGGCTACACCTTC. This gives the protein CASSSASGQGHYGYTF.

The chain carries TRBV6-5 and TRBJ1-1; D unclear. CDR1 is MNHEY, CDR2 SVGAGI, per germline. The CDR3 totals 11 residues. Trimming removed 10 bases at V and 3 bases at J, with 9 bases between. CDR3 nucleotide sequence: TGTGCCACGTGGAGGGACACTGAAGCTTTCTTT. This codes for CATWRDTEAFF.